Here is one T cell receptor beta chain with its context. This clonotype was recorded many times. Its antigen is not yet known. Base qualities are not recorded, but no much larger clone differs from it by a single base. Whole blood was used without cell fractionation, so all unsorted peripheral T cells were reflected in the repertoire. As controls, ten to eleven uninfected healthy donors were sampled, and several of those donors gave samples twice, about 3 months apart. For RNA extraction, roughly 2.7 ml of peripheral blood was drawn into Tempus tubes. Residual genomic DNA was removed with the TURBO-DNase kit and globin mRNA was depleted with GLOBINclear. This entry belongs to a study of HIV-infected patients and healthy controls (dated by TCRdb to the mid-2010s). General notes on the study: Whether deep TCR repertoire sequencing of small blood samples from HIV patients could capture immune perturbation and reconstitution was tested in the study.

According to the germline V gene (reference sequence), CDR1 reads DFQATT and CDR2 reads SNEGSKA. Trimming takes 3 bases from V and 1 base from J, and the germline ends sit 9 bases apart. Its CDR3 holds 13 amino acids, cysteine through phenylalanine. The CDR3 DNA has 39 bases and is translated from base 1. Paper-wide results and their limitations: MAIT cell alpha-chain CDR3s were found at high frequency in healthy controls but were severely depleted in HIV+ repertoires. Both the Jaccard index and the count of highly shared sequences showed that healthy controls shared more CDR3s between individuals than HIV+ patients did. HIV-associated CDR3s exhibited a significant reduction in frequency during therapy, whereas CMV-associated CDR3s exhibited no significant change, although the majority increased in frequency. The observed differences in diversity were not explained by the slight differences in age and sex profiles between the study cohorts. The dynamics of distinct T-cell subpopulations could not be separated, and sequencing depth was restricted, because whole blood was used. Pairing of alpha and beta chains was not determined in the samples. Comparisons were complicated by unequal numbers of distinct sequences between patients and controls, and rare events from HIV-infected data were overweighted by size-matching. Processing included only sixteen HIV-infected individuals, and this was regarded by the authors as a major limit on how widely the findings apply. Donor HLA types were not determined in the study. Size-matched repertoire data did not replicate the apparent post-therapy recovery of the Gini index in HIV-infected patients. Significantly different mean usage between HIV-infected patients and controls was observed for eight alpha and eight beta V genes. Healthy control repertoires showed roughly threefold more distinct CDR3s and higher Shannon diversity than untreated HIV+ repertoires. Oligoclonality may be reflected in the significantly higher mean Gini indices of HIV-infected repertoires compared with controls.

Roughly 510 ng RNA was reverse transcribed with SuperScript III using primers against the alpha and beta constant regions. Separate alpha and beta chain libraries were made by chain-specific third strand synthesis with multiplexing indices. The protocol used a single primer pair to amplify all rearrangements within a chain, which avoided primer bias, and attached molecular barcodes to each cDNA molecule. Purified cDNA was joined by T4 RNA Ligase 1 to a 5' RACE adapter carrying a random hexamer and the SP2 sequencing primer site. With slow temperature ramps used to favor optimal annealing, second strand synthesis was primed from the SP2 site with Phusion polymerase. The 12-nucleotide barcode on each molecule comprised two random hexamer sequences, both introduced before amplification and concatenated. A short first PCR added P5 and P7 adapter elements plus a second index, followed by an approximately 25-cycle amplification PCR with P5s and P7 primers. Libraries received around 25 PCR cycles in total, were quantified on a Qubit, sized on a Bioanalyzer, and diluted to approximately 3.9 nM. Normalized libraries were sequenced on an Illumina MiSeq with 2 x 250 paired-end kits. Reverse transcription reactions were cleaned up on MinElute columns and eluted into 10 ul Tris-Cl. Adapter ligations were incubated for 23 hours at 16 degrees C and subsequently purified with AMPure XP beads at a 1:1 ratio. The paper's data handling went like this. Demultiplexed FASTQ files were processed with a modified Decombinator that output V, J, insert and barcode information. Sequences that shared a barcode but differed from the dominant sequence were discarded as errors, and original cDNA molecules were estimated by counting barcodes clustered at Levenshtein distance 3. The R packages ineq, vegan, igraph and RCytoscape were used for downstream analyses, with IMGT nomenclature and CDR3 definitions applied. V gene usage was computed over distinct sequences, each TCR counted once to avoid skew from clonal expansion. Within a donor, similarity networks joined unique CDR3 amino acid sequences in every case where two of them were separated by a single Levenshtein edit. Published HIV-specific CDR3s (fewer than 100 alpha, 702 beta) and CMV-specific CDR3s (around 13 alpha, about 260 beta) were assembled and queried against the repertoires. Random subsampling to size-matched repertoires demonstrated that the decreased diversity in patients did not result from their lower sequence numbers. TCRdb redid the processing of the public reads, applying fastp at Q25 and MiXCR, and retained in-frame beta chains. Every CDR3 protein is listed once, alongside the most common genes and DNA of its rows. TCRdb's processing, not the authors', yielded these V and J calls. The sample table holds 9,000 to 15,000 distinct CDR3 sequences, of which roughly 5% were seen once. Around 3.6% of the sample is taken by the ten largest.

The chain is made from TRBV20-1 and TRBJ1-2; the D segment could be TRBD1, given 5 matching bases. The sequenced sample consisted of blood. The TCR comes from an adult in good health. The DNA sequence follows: TGCAGTGCTAGCCGCGGGGGTAACTATGGCTACACCTTC. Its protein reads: CSASRGGNYGYTF.